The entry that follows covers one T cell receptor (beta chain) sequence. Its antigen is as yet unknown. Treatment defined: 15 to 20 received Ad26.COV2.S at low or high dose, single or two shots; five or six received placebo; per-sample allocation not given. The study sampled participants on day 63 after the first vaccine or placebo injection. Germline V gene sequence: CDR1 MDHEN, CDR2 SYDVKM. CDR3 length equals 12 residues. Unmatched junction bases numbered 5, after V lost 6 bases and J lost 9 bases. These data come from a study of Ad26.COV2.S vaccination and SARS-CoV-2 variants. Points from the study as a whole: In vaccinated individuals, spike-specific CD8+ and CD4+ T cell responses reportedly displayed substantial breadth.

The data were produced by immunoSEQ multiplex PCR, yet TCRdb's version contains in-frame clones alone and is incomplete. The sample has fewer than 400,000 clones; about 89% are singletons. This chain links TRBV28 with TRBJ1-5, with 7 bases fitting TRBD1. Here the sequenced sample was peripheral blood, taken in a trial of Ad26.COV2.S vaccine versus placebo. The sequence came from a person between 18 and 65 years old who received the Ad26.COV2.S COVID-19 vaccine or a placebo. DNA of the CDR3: TGTGCCAGCAGACCGACAGGGAGGCCCCAGCATTTT. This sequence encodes CASRPTGRPQHF.